The 24 T cell receptor beta chains reported below all come from one sample, sequenced in a study of blood T cell repertoires in COVID-19. Profiling relied on immunoSEQ multiplex PCR, and the TCRdb table lists in-frame clones only, not all of them. The table shows 100,000 to 150,000 clones, with about 85% occurring only once. Specimen: peripheral blood. These receptor sequences come from an elderly woman with COVID-19, enrolled during active disease.

In its sample, this clone was seen once. The gene calls are TRBV5-1 and TRBJ2-5; TRBD1 might be the D (5 bases). The CDR3 extends over 15 amino acids. Trimming took 1 base from V and 2 from J, leaving 12 bases between them. CDR1 and CDR2 from the germline V gene are SGHRS and YFSETQ. CDR3 in DNA: TGCGCCAGCAGCTTGTTTCCAGGGCCTCAAGAGACCCAGTACTTC. Protein: CASSLFPGPQETQYF. The full variable domain, completed using reference TRBV5-1 and TRBJ2-5, is KAGVTQTPRYLIKTRGQQVTLSCSPISGHRSVSWYQQTPGQGLQFLFEYFSETQRNKGNFPGRFSGRQFSNSRSEMNVSTLELGDSALYLCASSLFPGPQETQYFGPGTRLLVL.

This chain joins TRBV18 and TRBJ2-5; D might be TRBD1 (5 bases). Trimming cost V 4 bases and J 4 bases, with 10 bases left between them. The CDR3 loop spans 13 amino acids. In germline, CDR1 is KGHSH, CDR2 LQKENI. The CDR3 spells CASSLDSSETQYF. CDR3 bases: TGTGCCAGCTCACTAGACAGTTCAGAGACCCAGTACTTC.

The genes are TRBV5-4 and TRBJ1-2; possible D gene TRBD1, 6 bases. The germline gives CDR1 SGHNT, CDR2 YYREEE (reference sequence). Trimming removed 3 bases from V and 8 bases from J, with 17 bases in between. The CDR3 spans 14 residues. CDR3 sequence: CASSSKDSFGGYTF. CDR3 nucleotide sequence: TGTGCCAGCAGCTCGAAGGACAGCTTTGGCGGCTACACCTTC. Full variable domain (remainder filled in from reference TRBV5-4 and TRBJ1-2): ETGVTQSPTHLIKTRGQQVTLRCSSQSGHNTVSWYQQALGQGPQFIFQYYREEENGRGNFPPRFSGLQFPNYSSELNVNALELDDSALYLCASSSKDSFGGYTFGSGTRLTVV.

This clone was picked up one time. The CDR3 nucleotides are TGCGCCAGCAGCTTGGCCGGGGTCATAAGGGAGCTGTTTTTT. Amino acid sequence: CASSLAGVIRELFF. The chain is built from TRBV5-1 and TRBJ2-2; D possibly corresponds to TRBD2 (5 bases). This CDR3 is 14 amino acids long. Germline V gene sequence: CDR1 SGHRS, CDR2 YFSETQ. The V and J ends lost 0 bases and 9 bases respectively, with 12 bases between them.

This clone was picked up a small number of times. The genes are TRBV5-1 and TRBJ2-5, with D tentatively TRBD2 (6 bases). CDR1 and CDR2 (germline): SGHRS, YFSETQ. The CDR3 is 15 amino acids. V was shortened by 5 bases and J by 2 bases, with 16 bases between the two germline ends. This CDR3 is CASRRELGLQETQYF. The DNA of the CDR3 is TGCGCCAGCAGACGGGAGTTAGGGCTACAAGAGACCCAGTACTTC.

The chain employs TRBV2 and TRBJ2-1, with D tentatively TRBD1 (5 bases). This CDR3 spans 13 amino acids. V was pared by 5 bases and J by 9 bases, with 14 bases between. The germline V gene has CDR1 SNHLY and CDR2 FYNNEI. This CDR3 is CASSPDTASEQFF. The CDR3 DNA sequence: TGTGCCAGCAGTCCGGACACAGCTAGTGAGCAGTTCTTC.

As concerns this clone: Other DNA sequences in the sample encode the same CDR3. The chain carries TRBV12-3 or TRBV12-4 and TRBJ2-7; 9 positions match TRBD1. CDR3 length equals 13 residues. The V segment lost 3 bases and the J segment 4 bases; nucleotides outside the gene matches: 1. CDR3 bases: TGTGCCAGCAGTTTGGGACAGGGATACGAGCAGTACTTC. Translated, it gives CASSLGQGYEQYF.

This clone was counted between two and nine times. V usage is TRBV2 and J usage is TRBJ1-3, with D perhaps TRBD1 (6 bases). Germline CDR1 SNHLY, CDR2 FYNNEI. CDR3 length: 14 amino acids. The V and J ends lost 6 bases and 3 bases respectively, with 12 bases between them. CDR3 DNA: TGTGCCAGCAGGAGACAGGCTGGTGGAAACACCATATATTTT. Its protein is CASRRQAGGNTIYF.

The genes are TRBV12-3 or TRBV12-4 and TRBJ2-5; unclear D gene. The CDR3 totals 12 residues. V shed 5 bases and J shed 7 bases, with 11 bases lying between them. The DNA for the CDR3 is TGTGCCAGCAGTCTACTCCCCCCGACCCAGTACTTC. Amino acid sequence: CASSLLPPTQYF.

The rearrangement uses TRBV28 and TRBJ2-2, with TRBD1 matching over 9 bases. The germline gives CDR1 MDHEN, CDR2 SYDVKM. V lost 6 bases and J lost 4; bases outside the gene matches: 3. CDR3 size: 14 residues. The CDR3 sequence: CASSRDRVTGELFF. The CDR3 DNA is TGTGCCAGCAGCCGGGACAGGGTCACCGGGGAGCTGTTTTTT.

This chain uses TRBV15 with TRBJ2-2; maybe TRBD2 (7 bases). V was shortened by 0 bases and J by 4 bases, with 9 bases between the two germline ends. Germline loops: CDR1 LNHNV, CDR2 YYDKDF (reference sequence). The CDR3 is made up of 15 amino acids. For the CDR3, the DNA is TGTGCCACCAGCAGAGATAGGGGGGGCACCGGGGAGCTGTTTTTT. Protein product: CATSRDRGGTGELFF.

V and J are TRBV7-6 and TRBJ2-6; tentatively, D is TRBD2 (6 bases). The CDR3 runs to 20 residues. From germline, CDR1 is SGHVS and CDR2 FNYEAQ. V gave up 1 base and J gave up 2 bases, with 21 bases separating them. The chain's CDR3 is CASSLETLGSWRAGANVLTF. DNA of the CDR3: TGTGCCAGCAGCTTAGAGACTCTGGGGAGTTGGAGGGCTGGGGCCAACGTCCTGACTTTC.

The chain uses TRBV28 and TRBJ1-5, with a tentative D call TRBD1 (6 bases). Per germline, CDR1 MDHEN and CDR2 SYDVKM. This CDR3 spans 15 amino acids. Trimming took 2 bases from V and 4 from J, leaving 12 bases between them. DNA of the CDR3: TGTGCCAGCAGTTTAACCGGGACAAGAAATCAGCCCCAGCATTTT. Protein: CASSLTGTRNQPQHF.

In its sample, this clone was seen once. V gene TRBV7-2 combines with J gene TRBJ2-3, with a possible D match to TRBD1 (6 bases). Trimming pared 0 bases from V and 1 base from J, leaving 11 bases between. CDR1 and CDR2 (germline): SGHTA, FQGNSA. This CDR3 comprises 16 residues. In nucleotides, the CDR3 is TGTGCCAGCAGCTTAGCTGCAGGGGCCGGCACAGATACGCAGTATTTT. Its protein product is CASSLAAGAGTDTQYF.

The J gene is TRBJ2-5, the V gene TRBV28; 8 bases are a match to TRBD1. CDR3 length: 13 residues. Germline CDR1 MDHEN, CDR2 SYDVKM. Trimming at V came to 5 bases and at J to 2 bases, leaving 1 base not matched to a gene. The CDR3 protein is CASSRTGQETQYF. The CDR3 DNA reads TGTGCCAGCAGTAGGACAGGGCAAGAGACCCAGTACTTC.

J is TRBJ1-5 and V is TRBV4-2; perhaps TRBD1 as D (5 bases). The CDR3 is 16 residues long. Germline CDR1 is LGHNA and CDR2 is YNFKEQ. The V and J ends lost 1 base and 2 bases respectively, with 12 bases between them. The DNA of the CDR3 is TGTGCCAGCAGCCAAGGTTCGCTAGGGGGCAATCAGCCCCAGCATTTT. Amino acid sequence: CASSQGSLGGNQPQHF.

The CDR3 sequence is CASSRIAGGVDYEQYF. CDR3 DNA: TGTGCCAGCAGCAGAATAGCGGGAGGGGTTGACTACGAGCAGTACTTC. The J gene is TRBJ2-7, the V gene TRBV7-8; 11 bases match TRBD2. CDR1 and CDR2 (germline): SGHVS, FQNEAQ. This CDR3 spans 16 amino acids. V lost 5 bases, J lost 3 bases, and 9 bases stayed unmatched. The full variable domain, in which reference TRBV7-8 and TRBJ2-7 provide the parts outside the CDR3, is GAGVSQSPRYKVAKRGQDVALRCDPISGHVSLFWYQQALGQGPEFLTYFQNEAQLDKSGLPSDRFFAERPEGSVSTLKIQRTQQEDSAVYLCASSRIAGGVDYEQYFGPGTRLTVT.

The chain recombines TRBV7-9 with TRBJ2-7; 11 bases fit TRBD2. The germline gives CDR1 SEHNR, CDR2 FQNEAQ (reference sequence). V shed 6 bases and J 0 bases; nucleotides not matched to a gene: 4. The CDR3 contains 15 residues. Here the CDR3 reads CASSRLAGSSYEQYF. The DNA for the CDR3 is TGTGCCAGCAGTAGACTAGCGGGGAGCTCCTACGAGCAGTACTTC.

J is TRBJ2-7 and V is TRBV25-1; 7 positions agree with TRBD1. CDR3 length: 16 amino acids. The germline V gene has CDR1 MGHDK and CDR2 SYGVNS. V gave up 2 bases and J gave up 3 bases; unmatched junction bases: 10. The CDR3 coding sequence is TGTGCCAGCAGTGAAGCCCGGATAGGGGGCATCTACGAGCAGTACTTC. Translation gives CASSEARIGGIYEQYF.

This clone has more than one count but fewer than ten. The chain couples TRBV28 to TRBJ1-1, with TRBD1 as a possible D gene (6 bases). CDR1 is MDHEN, CDR2 SYDVKM, per germline. CDR3 length: 12 residues. Trimming stripped 5 bases from V and 11 bases from J, with 15 bases between. The CDR3 sequence is CASSIGQGLAFF. The CDR3 coding sequence is TGTGCCAGCAGTATCGGGCAGGGGTTGGCTTTCTTT.

The chain has TRBV18 and TRBJ2-5; D may be TRBD2 (5 bases). From germline, CDR1 is KGHSH and CDR2 LQKENI. This CDR3 has 14 residues. Trimming shortened V by 0 bases and J by 6 bases, and 11 bases separated the two germline ends. CDR3 in DNA: TGTGCCAGCTCACCACCGTACGGGGTCAAGACCCAGTACTTC. Translating gives CASSPPYGVKTQYF.

V usage is TRBV19 and J usage is TRBJ2-2; TRBD2 matches 8 bases. The CDR3 totals 15 residues. Per the germline V gene, CDR1 is LNHDA and CDR2 is SQIVND (reference sequence). V was pared by 8 bases and J by 6 bases, with 11 bases of the junction left unmatched. Written as DNA, the CDR3 is TGTGCCAGTTACCTCCCCGGGAGGGCCGCCGGGGAGCTGTTTTTT. Amino acids: CASYLPGRAAGELFF.

This chain uses TRBV4-1 with TRBJ2-1; 9 nucleotides line up with TRBD2. V dropped 0 bases and J dropped 5; count of bases not matched to a gene: 8. Germline lookup yields CDR1 MGHRA and CDR2 YSYEKL. There are 17 residues in the CDR3. DNA of the CDR3: TGCGCCAGCAGCCAAGATCCTCCGCGGGAGGGCCACAATGAGCAGTTCTTC. Translated: CASSQDPPREGHNEQFF.

The V and J genes are TRBV11-2 and TRBJ2-7; perhaps TRBD1 as D (5 bases). This CDR3 contains 15 residues. The V end was cut by 0 bases, the J end by 0 bases, with 9 bases between. Germline CDR1 reads SGHAT; CDR2 reads FQNNGV. The CDR3 reads CASSLEGRASYEQYF. CDR3 sequence (DNA): TGTGCCAGCAGCTTAGAGGGCAGGGCCTCCTACGAGCAGTACTTC.